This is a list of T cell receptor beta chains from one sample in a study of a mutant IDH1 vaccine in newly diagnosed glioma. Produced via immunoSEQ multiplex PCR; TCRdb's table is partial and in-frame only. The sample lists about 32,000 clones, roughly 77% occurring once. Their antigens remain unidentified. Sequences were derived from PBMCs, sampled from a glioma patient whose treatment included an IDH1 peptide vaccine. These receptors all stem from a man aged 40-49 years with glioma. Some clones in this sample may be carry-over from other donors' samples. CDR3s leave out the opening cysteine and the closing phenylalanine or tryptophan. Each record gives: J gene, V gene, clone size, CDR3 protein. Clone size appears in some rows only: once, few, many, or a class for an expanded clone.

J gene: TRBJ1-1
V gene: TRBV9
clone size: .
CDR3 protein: ASSVAGGAQTEAF

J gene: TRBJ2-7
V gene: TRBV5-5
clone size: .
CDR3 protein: ASSLSRVSHEQY

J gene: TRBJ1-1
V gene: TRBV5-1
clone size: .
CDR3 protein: ASSLWGGTEAF

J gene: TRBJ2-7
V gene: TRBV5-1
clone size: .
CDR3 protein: ASSLTGGGAYEQY

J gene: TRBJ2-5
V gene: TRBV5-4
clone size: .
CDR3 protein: ASSSYSDGQGGETQY

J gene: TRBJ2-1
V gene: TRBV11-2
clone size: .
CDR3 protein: ASSLEWAGDYNEQF

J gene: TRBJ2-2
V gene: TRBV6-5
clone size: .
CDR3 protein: ASSWTGDTTGELF

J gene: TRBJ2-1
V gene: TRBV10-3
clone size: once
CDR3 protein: AITGTSENEQF

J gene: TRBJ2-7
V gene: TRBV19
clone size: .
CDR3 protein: ASSISGSYEQY

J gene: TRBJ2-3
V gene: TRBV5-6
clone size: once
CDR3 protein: ASSPGNTDTQY

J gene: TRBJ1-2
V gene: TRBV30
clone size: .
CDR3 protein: AWGQEGYRGYT

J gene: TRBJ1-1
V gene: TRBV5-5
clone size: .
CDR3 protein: ASSSQGNTEAF

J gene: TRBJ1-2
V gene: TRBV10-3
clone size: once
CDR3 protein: AISDRGMDGYT

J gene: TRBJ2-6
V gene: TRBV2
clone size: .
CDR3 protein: AGSAGAGPSGANVLT

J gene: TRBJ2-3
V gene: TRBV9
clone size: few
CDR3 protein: ASSVAVAGTSTDTQY

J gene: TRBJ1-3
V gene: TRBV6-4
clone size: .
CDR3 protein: ASNTVSRHSGNTIY

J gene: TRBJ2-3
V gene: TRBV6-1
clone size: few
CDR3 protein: ASSETSGGADTQY

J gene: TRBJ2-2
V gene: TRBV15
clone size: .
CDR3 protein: ATSRESSTGELF

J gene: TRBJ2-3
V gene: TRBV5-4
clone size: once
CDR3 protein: ASSLPRGQGSADTQY

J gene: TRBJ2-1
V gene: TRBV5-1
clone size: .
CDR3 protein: ASSTDIWRHEQF

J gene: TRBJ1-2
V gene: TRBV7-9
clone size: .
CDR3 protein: ASSKTGTGDGYT

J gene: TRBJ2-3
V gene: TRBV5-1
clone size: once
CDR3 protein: ASGGTTTDTQY

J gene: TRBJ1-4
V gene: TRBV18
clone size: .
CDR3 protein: ASSAIRGDEKLF

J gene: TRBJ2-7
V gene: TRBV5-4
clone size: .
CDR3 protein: ASSLDGAGGSYEQY

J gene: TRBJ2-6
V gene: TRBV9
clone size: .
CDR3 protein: ASSVRVAGANVLT

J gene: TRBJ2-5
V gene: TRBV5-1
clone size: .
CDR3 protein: ASSLATAQETQY

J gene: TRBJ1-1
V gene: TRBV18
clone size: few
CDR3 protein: ASSSGQGEAF

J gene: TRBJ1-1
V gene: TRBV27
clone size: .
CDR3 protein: ASRPTEGQGINAEAF

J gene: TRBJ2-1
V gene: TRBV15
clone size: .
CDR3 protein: ATSREGGEQF

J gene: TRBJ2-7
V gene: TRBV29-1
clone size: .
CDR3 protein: SVANPSYEQY

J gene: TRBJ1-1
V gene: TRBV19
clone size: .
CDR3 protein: ASRMTGTGNTEAF

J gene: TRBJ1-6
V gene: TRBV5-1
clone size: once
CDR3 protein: ASSLALGTDFSYNSPLH

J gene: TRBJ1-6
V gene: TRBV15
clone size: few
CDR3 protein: ATSRDVGQYNSPLH

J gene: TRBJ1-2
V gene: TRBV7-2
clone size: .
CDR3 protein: ASSPWTGNGYT

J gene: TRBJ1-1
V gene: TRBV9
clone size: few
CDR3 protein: ASSAGRDTEAF

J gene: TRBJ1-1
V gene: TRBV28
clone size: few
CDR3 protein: ASFEAGSNTEAF

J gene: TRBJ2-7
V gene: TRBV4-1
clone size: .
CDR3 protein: ASSQASSYEQY

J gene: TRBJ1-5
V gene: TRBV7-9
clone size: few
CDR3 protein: ASSLTHSNQPQH

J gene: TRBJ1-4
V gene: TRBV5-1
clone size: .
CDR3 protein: ASSPTGARGEKLF

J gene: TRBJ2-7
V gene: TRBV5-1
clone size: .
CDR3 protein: ASSYPGSYEQY

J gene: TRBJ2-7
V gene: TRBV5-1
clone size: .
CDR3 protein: ASSLNRGHEQY

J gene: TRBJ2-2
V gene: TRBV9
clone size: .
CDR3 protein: ASKDRANTGELF

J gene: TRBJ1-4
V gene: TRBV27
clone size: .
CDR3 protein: ASRRPNEKLF

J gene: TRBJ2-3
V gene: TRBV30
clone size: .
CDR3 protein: AWSVTGSTQY

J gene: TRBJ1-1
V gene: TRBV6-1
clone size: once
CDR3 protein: ASSTGTANTEAF

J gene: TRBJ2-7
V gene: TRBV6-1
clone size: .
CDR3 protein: ASSEARDRGPYEQY

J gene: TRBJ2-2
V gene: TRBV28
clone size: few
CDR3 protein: ASSILGPRDGELF

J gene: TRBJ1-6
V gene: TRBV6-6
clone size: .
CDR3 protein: ASTPGGGYSPLH

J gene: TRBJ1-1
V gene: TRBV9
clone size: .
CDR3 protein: ASSVGSRNTEAF

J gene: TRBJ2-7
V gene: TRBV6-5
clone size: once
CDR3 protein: ASSYGDGYEQY

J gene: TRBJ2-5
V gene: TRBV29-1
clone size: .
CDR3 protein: SVEAGTGGGETQY